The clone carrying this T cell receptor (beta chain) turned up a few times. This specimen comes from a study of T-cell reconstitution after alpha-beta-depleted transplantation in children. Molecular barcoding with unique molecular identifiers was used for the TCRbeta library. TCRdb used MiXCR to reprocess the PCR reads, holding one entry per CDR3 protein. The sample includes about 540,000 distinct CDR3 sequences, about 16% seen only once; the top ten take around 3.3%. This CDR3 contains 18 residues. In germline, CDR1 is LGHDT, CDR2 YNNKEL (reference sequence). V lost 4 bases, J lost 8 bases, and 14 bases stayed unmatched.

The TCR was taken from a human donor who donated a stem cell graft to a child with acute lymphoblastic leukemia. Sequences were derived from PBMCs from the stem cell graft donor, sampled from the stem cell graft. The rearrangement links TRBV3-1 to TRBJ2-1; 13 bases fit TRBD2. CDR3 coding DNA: TGTGCCAGCAGCCTAACATCAAAAACTAGCGGGAGGGCCGATGAGCAGTTCTTC. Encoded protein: CASSLTSKTSGRADEQFF.